This is a list of T cell receptor beta chains from one sample in a study of technical replicates of blood from a handful of donors. Assay: immunoSEQ multiplex PCR; the TCRdb copy retains only in-frame clones and omits some. The table lists about 50,000 clones, more than 95% of them singletons. What was sequenced was T cells isolated from PBMCs. These TCRs come from a human donor in good health. Both conserved end residues are part of each CDR3. D genes are given only for firm matches. Clone sizes are given selectively: once, few, many, or a class where the clone is expanded.

J | D | V | size | DNA | CDR3
TRBJ2-1 | TRBD2 | TRBV11-3 | NA | TGTGCCAGCAGCCTGCTGGCGGGAGAGTTCAATGAGCAGTTCTTC | CASSLLAGEFNEQFF
TRBJ2-7 | TRBD1 | TRBV18 | once | TGTGCCAGCTCAGGCCGGGACAGAGTCTACGAGCAGTACTTC | CASSGRDRVYEQYF
TRBJ1-3 | NA | TRBV6-5 | NA | TGTGCCAGCAGTTACGGGAGCCACTCTGGAAACACCATATATTTT | CASSYGSHSGNTIYF
TRBJ2-1 | NA | TRBV15 | few | TGTGCCACCAGCAGAGATTTGGCTAGCGAGGTATACAATGAGCAGTTCTTC | CATSRDLASEVYNEQFF
TRBJ1-1 | NA | TRBV25-1 | NA | TGTGCCAGCAGTCTCCGCCGGGACACCCTTGAAGCTTTCTTT | CASSLRRDTLEAFF
TRBJ1-1 | TRBD1 | TRBV28 | NA | TGTGCCAGCAGTGTCTCAACAGGGGGAGAAGGTGAAGCTTTCTTT | CASSVSTGGEGEAFF
TRBJ2-7 | TRBD2 | TRBV28 | NA | TGTGCCATAACCGGACTAGCGGGAGACTCCTACGAGCAGTACTTC | CAITGLAGDSYEQYF
TRBJ1-2 | NA | TRBV29-1 | NA | TGCAGCGAGAGCCCCAACTATGGCTACACCTTC | CSESPNYGYTF
TRBJ1-5 | NA | TRBV19 | once | TGTGCCAGTAGTATTGGCAGGATAGACAGAAAATATAGCAATCAGCCCCAGCATTTT | CASSIGRIDRKYSNQPQHF
TRBJ1-1 | NA | TRBV14 | once | TGTGCCAGCAGCCAAGCCGGCGGACTGACGGACACTGAAGCTTTCTTT | CASSQAGGLTDTEAFF
TRBJ2-5 | NA | TRBV29-1 | NA | TGCAGCGCCCGACGGGACTCCGGAGAGACCCAGTACTTC | CSARRDSGETQYF
TRBJ2-1 | TRBD2 | TRBV25-1 | NA | TGTGCCAGCAGTTCCATCCTAGCGGGATTAAATGAGCAGTTCTTC | CASSSILAGLNEQFF
TRBJ1-2 | NA | TRBV7-9 | NA | TGTGCCAGCAGCTTAACGGGGGGCTACACCTTC | CASSLTGGYTF
TRBJ1-5 | NA | TRBV5-6 | few | TGTGCCAGCAGCTTGGGCACTCTCTATAGCAATCAGCCCCAGCATTTT | CASSLGTLYSNQPQHF
TRBJ1-3 | NA | TRBV13 | few | TGTGCCAGCAGCTTAATGGCAGGCGTCCTGGGTGACACCATATATTTT | CASSLMAGVLGDTIYF
TRBJ1-1 | NA | TRBV11-2 | NA | TGTGCCAGCAGCTTCCCGGGACAGAACACTGAAGCTTTCTTT | CASSFPGQNTEAFF
TRBJ2-7 | NA | TRBV2 | NA | TGTGCCAGCAAGACCCCCTCTCGGGACTCCGAAACCTACGAGCAGTACTTC | CASKTPSRDSETYEQYF
TRBJ2-5 | TRBD2 | TRBV6-6 | NA | TGTGCCAGCAGTGTAGCGGGAGAGGCCCAGTACTTC | CASSVAGEAQYF
TRBJ1-5 | NA | TRBV7-8 | NA | TGTGCCAGCAGCTTAGGGCGGCAGGGTAGCAATCAGCCCCAGCATTTT | CASSLGRQGSNQPQHF
TRBJ1-1 | NA | TRBV27 | NA | TGTGCCAGCAGTTTATCGATAAGGGGAACTGAAGCTTTCTTT | CASSLSIRGTEAFF
TRBJ1-2 | NA | TRBV28 | NA | TGTGCCAGCAGTTTCGGGGATAACTATGGCTACACCTTC | CASSFGDNYGYTF
TRBJ2-1 | NA | TRBV5-4 | once | TGTGCCAGCATCCCCGCTCCAAACAACAATGAGCAGTTCTTC | CASIPAPNNNEQFF
TRBJ2-7 | NA | TRBV29-1 | NA | TGCAGCGTTGAAACGACAGTTCCCTACGAGCAGTACTTC | CSVETTVPYEQYF
TRBJ2-1 | TRBD2 | TRBV4-3 | NA | TGCGCCAGCAGCCAAGTGCGAGCGGGAGGCTACAATGAGCAGTTCTTC | CASSQVRAGGYNEQFF
TRBJ2-7 | NA | TRBV7-9 | NA | TGTGCCAGCAGCTTAACACAGGGTTCACGGGGAAGCGAGCAGTACTTC | CASSLTQGSRGSEQYF
TRBJ2-7 | TRBD2 | TRBV27 | once | TGTGCCAGCAGCTTCTCGGGACTAGCGGGCAACGAGCAGTACTTC | CASSFSGLAGNEQYF
TRBJ1-2 | NA | TRBV18 | NA | TGTGCCAGCTCATCAGGACAACAGGAAGCGTATGGCTACACCTTC | CASSSGQQEAYGYTF
TRBJ2-1 | NA | TRBV5-4 | NA | TGTGCCAGCAGCTTTAGGTTGGACAGTTCAATTAGAGCCTACAATGAGCAGTTCTTC | CASSFRLDSSIRAYNEQFF
TRBJ2-7 | NA | TRBV6-1 | once | TGTGCCAGCAGTGAAAGGGGTCGTATAATAAGCAACTACGAGCAGTACTTC | CASSERGRIISNYEQYF
TRBJ1-1 | TRBD1 | TRBV29-1 | NA | TGCAGCGTGGAGGTAACAGGGGCTTACACTGAAGCTTTCTTT | CSVEVTGAYTEAFF
TRBJ1-4 | TRBD1 | TRBV2 | NA | TGTGCCAGCGAGGGGGCCGGAGTTGAAAAACTGTTTTTT | CASEGAGVEKLFF
TRBJ2-5 | TRBD1 | TRBV18 | once | TGTGCCAGCTCAACTGGACAGGAGGATTTGGAGACCCAGTACTTC | CASSTGQEDLETQYF
TRBJ2-7 | TRBD1 | TRBV6-5 | NA | TGTGCCAGCAGTTACCGGGGGACAGGCTACGAGCAGTACTTC | CASSYRGTGYEQYF
TRBJ2-3 | TRBD2 | TRBV5-6 | NA | TGTGCCAGCATCAACGGGCTAGCGGGAGCCGATACGCAGTATTTT | CASINGLAGADTQYF
TRBJ2-7 | NA | TRBV10-1 | NA | TGCGCCAGCATTCGGAGGGCCGTCGAGCAGTACTTC | CASIRRAVEQYF
TRBJ2-5 | NA | TRBV18 | NA | TGTGCCAGCTCACCACCGCCCAGGGGTGGAGAGACCCAGTACTTC | CASSPPPRGGETQYF
TRBJ1-3 | NA | TRBV4-1 | NA | TGCGCCAGCAGCCAAGATGGCATCTCTGGAAACACCATATATTTT | CASSQDGISGNTIYF
TRBJ1-5 | NA | TRBV6-1 | NA | TGTGCCAGCAGTGACAGGGAAAATCAGCCCCAGCATTTT | CASSDRENQPQHF
TRBJ2-7 | TRBD2 | TRBV5-4 | once | TGTGCCAGCAGCCGGAGCGGGAGGACTGCTGCTTCCTACGAGCAGTACTTC | CASSRSGRTAASYEQYF
TRBJ2-1 | TRBD2 | TRBV7-2 | NA | TGTGCCAGCAGCTGGAGCGGGATTAGCTCCTACAATGAGCAGTTCTTC | CASSWSGISSYNEQFF
TRBJ2-2 | NA | TRBV6-4 | NA | TGTGCCAGCAGTGACAGGGGAAGGAACGCCGGGGAGCTGTTTTTT | CASSDRGRNAGELFF
TRBJ2-5 | TRBD2 | TRBV6-1 | NA | TGTGCCAGCAGTGATTATCTGAGAAGCGGGGCTTTCCAAGAGACCCAGTACTTC | CASSDYLRSGAFQETQYF
TRBJ2-1 | TRBD1 | TRBV18 | NA | TGTGCCAGCTCACCGCGGCCGGGACAGCCGTTCTTC | CASSPRPGQPFF
TRBJ2-1 | NA | TRBV19 | NA | TGTGCCAGTGGAGCGAGGATTACAAGCAATGAGCAGTTCTTC | CASGARITSNEQFF
TRBJ2-5 | TRBD2 | TRBV7-9 | NA | TGTGCCAGCAGCTTATTCGCGCGGGAGGACCGAGAGACCCAGTACTTC | CASSLFAREDRETQYF
TRBJ1-1 | TRBD1 | TRBV5-1 | NA | TGCGCCAGCAGCCGGGGACAGGGGGCCACTGAAGCTTTCTTT | CASSRGQGATEAFF
TRBJ2-1 | NA | TRBV27 | NA | TGTGCCAGCAGAGTAGGGGTAGGTGAGCAGTTCTTC | CASRVGVGEQFF
TRBJ2-1 | TRBD2 | TRBV6-5 | NA | TGTGCCAGCAGTCTTGGACTAGCGGCTTACAATGAGCAGTTCTTC | CASSLGLAAYNEQFF
TRBJ1-1 | TRBD1 | TRBV5-5 | NA | TGTGCCAGCAGCGAGGGACAGGGGGCTTTCTTT | CASSEGQGAFF
TRBJ1-4 | NA | TRBV25-1 | NA | TGTGCCAGCAGTTCCCGGACAGCTCCTAATGAAAAACTGTTTTTT | CASSSRTAPNEKLFF
TRBJ2-7 | NA | TRBV10-3 | few | TGTGCCATCAGTGGCGACAGGACGACCTACGAGCAGTACTTC | CAISGDRTTYEQYF
TRBJ1-5 | NA | TRBV7-2 | NA | TGTGCCAGCAGCTTAGTTAAGGGCAGGGGCAATCAGCCCCAGCATTTT | CASSLVKGRGNQPQHF
TRBJ2-3 | TRBD2 | TRBV5-1 | NA | TGCGCCAGCAGCTCCTCGACTAGCGGCCAAGGTGAGGATACGCAGTATTTT | CASSSSTSGQGEDTQYF
TRBJ2-5 | TRBD1 | TRBV7-9 | NA | TGTGCCAGCAGCCACGGACAGGCTCGAAAATCTCAAGAGACCCAGTACTTC | CASSHGQARKSQETQYF
TRBJ1-5 | TRBD1 | TRBV29-1 | NA | TGCAGCGTTGACGGATTTTTGCGACAGGGGATCAATCAGCCCCAGCATTTT | CSVDGFLRQGINQPQHF
TRBJ1-4 | NA | TRBV6-6 | NA | TGTGCCAGCAGAACGGGGAACGATGAAAAACTGTTTTTT | CASRTGNDEKLFF
TRBJ2-7 | NA | TRBV19 | NA | TGTGCCAGTAGTATGGGGACATCTTACTACGAGCAGTACTTC | CASSMGTSYYEQYF
TRBJ1-5 | TRBD1 | TRBV9 | NA | TGTGCCAGCAGCGTAGGAGCAGGGGGCAGGCAGCCCCAGCATTTT | CASSVGAGGRQPQHF
TRBJ2-1 | NA | TRBV15 | NA | TGTGCCACCAGCAGAGAGCGGGGATCAAAAAATGAGCAGTTCTTC | CATSRERGSKNEQFF